The clone carrying this T cell receptor beta chain appeared a few times. This entry comes from a study of blood T cells in healthy people across ages. With a J-beta primer mix and a sample-barcoded 5' primer, a second PCR ran about 6 to 11 cycles. Every cDNA molecule carried a tag from a template-switch adaptor bearing 12 random nucleotides. TCRdb reprocessed the 5' RACE reads via MiXCR and lists one record per CDR3 protein. The profile shows some 850,000 distinct CDR3 sequences, around 25% of them singletons. The trim removed 3 bases at V and 2 bases at J, leaving 10 bases unmatched. This CDR3 is 16 amino acids long. Germline CDR1 reads GTSNPN; CDR2 reads SVGIG (reference sequence). The same sample was also used in a study of T cells of mothers and their children.

This chain links TRBV30 with TRBJ2-5, with TRBD2 identical over 9 bases. This sequence was found in a boy aged 5-17 years in good health. The source material was blood. The CDR3 protein is CAWRGAGGHLQETQYF. CDR3 sequence (DNA): TGTGCCTGGAGGGGGGCGGGGGGGCATCTTCAAGAGACCCAGTACTTC. Complete variable domain (other parts from reference TRBV30 and TRBJ2-5): SQTIHQWPATLVQPVGSPLSLECTVEGTSNPNLYWYRQAAGRGLQLLFYSVGIGQISSEVPQNLSASRPQDRQFILSSKKLLLSDSGFYLCAWRGAGGHLQETQYFGPGTRLLVL.